This passage covers 23 T cell receptor beta chains from one sample sequenced in a study of graft-versus-host responses after intestinal transplantation (dated by TCRdb to the early 2020s). Per the publication, the time point label means: cells obtained before transplantation from donor or recipient. The antigens of these receptors remain unknown. Library preparation employed the immunoSEQ multiplex PCR assay. TCRdb obtained this table from immuneACCESS and retained in-frame rearrangements with V and J assigned. These tables miss some clones; where compared with another copy, unresolved V genes account for less than half of the shortfall, and the remainder is unexplained. A total of about 89,000 clones appear in this sample, more than 90% of them only once. 0.3% of the sample is held by the ten biggest clonotypes. Sequencing was performed on unstimulated CD4+ T cells sorted from spleen or lymph node cells, taken before intestinal transplant. The receptor source for this set is a human donor who received an intestinal transplant.

This rearrangement joins TRBV25-1 to TRBJ2-7, with D tentatively TRBD1 (5 bases). The CDR3 runs to 16 residues. Germline V gene data show CDR1 as MGHDK and CDR2 as SYGVNS. V dropped 2 bases and J dropped 0 bases, with 14 bases sitting between them. CDR3 sequence: CASSEDAAGLSYEQYF. CDR3 in DNA: TGTGCCAGCAGTGAAGATGCGGCAGGGCTCTCCTACGAGCAGTACTTC.

The rearrangement joins TRBV7-9 to TRBJ1-2; a possible D gene is TRBD1 (6 bases). The germline CDR1 and CDR2 sequences are SEHNR and FQNEAQ (reference sequence). This CDR3 has 13 residues. Trimming stripped 4 bases from V and 4 bases from J, with 10 bases between. As DNA, the CDR3 is TGTGCCAGCAGCTCCAGGGGAGGCTATGGCTACACCTTC. Translation: CASSSRGGYGYTF.

The sample holds one count of this clone. The chain joins TRBV5-6 to TRBJ2-5; D unclear. The CDR3 has 11 residues. Trimming stripped 5 bases from V and 2 bases from J, with 4 bases between. The germline gives CDR1 SGHDT, CDR2 YYEEEE. The CDR3 reads CASSSQETQYF. In DNA, the CDR3 is TGTGCCAGCAGTTCGCAAGAGACCCAGTACTTC.

This chain links TRBV18 with TRBJ1-2, with D perhaps TRBD1 (6 bases). The germline V and J ends were trimmed by 2 bases and 8 bases, with 15 bases remaining between them. Germline values: CDR1 KGHSH, CDR2 LQKENI. The CDR3 has 14 residues. This CDR3 is CASSPGPGAEGYTF. The CDR3 DNA is TGTGCCAGCTCACCAGGTCCGGGGGCGGAGGGCTACACCTTC. The whole variable domain, filled in from reference TRBV18 and TRBJ1-2, reads NAGVMQNPRHLVRRRGQEARLRCSPMKGHSHVYWYRQLPEEGLKFMVYLQKENIIDESGMPKERFSAEFPKEGPSILRIQQVVRGDSAAYFCASSPGPGAEGYTFGSGTRLTVV.

This chain links TRBV25-1 with TRBJ1-1, with TRBD1 matching over 7 bases. Germline V gene lookup returns CDR1 MGHDK and CDR2 SYGVNS. The V and J ends lost 3 bases and 1 base, in that order; junction bases with no gene match: 11. The CDR3 is made up of 17 amino acids. CDR3 in DNA: TGTGCCAGCAGTGAGACGAAGGGGGCCTGGGCGAACACTGAAGCTTTCTTT. It encodes CASSETKGAWANTEAFF.

The chain is built from TRBV19 and TRBJ2-1; D is undetermined. Trimming cost V 3 bases and J 4 bases, with 7 bases left between them. Germline lookup yields CDR1 LNHDA and CDR2 SQIVND (reference sequence). The CDR3 is 13 residues long. The CDR3 sequence: CASSIRRYNEQFF. The CDR3 DNA reads as TGTGCCAGTAGTATCCGGAGATACAATGAGCAGTTCTTC.

The chain couples TRBV7-3 to TRBJ2-2, with 10 bases aligning to TRBD2. V was pared by 8 bases and J by 2 bases, with 8 bases of the junction left unmatched. The CDR3 contains 16 residues. Germline assignment: CDR1 SGHTA and CDR2 FQGTGA. The CDR3, as DNA: TGTGCCAGCCGACCCGGACTAGCGGAAAACACCGGGGAGCTGTTTTTT. It codes for CASRPGLAENTGELFF.

This clone was found a few times. The chain joins TRBV19 to TRBJ2-2; the match to TRBD2 covers 8 bases. CDR3 length: 16 residues. Per germline, CDR1 LNHDA and CDR2 SQIVND (reference sequence). V was pared by 3 bases and J by 5 bases, with 8 bases of the junction left unmatched. Written as DNA, the CDR3 is TGTGCCAGTAGTATCGGGGCGGGAGGAGTAACCGGGGAGCTGTTTTTT. It translates to CASSIGAGGVTGELFF. The full variable domain, in which reference TRBV19 and TRBJ2-2 provide the parts outside the CDR3, is DGGITQSPKYLFRKEGQNVTLSCEQNLNHDAMYWYRQDPGQGLRLIYYSQIVNDFQKGDIAEGYSVSREKKESFPLTVTSAQKNPTAFYLCASSIGAGGVTGELFFGEGSRLTVL.

V is TRBV7-2 and J is TRBJ1-1; D perhaps matches TRBD1 (5 bases). The CDR3 covers 16 residues. From germline, CDR1 is SGHTA and CDR2 FQGNSA. The germline V and J ends were trimmed by 5 bases and 2 bases, with 18 bases remaining between them. CDR3 nucleotide sequence: TGTGCCAGCAGCGGCCCGGACACGAGATCCAACACTGAAGCTTTCTTT. Amino acid sequence: CASSGPDTRSNTEAFF.

The J gene is TRBJ1-5, the V gene TRBV28; a weak D match, TRBD1 (5 bases). The germline CDR1 and CDR2 sequences are MDHEN and SYDVKM. The V and J ends lost 6 bases and 0 bases respectively, with 15 bases between them. The CDR3 totals 16 residues. This CDR3 reads CASRDNSQGSNQPQHF. CDR3 nucleotides: TGTGCCAGCAGAGATAACTCTCAGGGTAGCAATCAGCCCCAGCATTTT.

This chain joins TRBV18 and TRBJ2-4; a possible D gene is TRBD1 (5 bases). Germline V CDR1 and CDR2: KGHSH, LQKENI. V lost 1 base and J 0 bases, leaving 19 bases between the germline ends. CDR3 length: 19 residues. The DNA for the CDR3 is TGTGCCAGCTCACCACGGTTTCCGGACATCTATTTAGCCAAAAACATTCAGTACTTC. Translated, it gives CASSPRFPDIYLAKNIQYF.

The gene calls are TRBV28 and TRBJ2-7, with 8 nucleotides matching TRBD2. Trimming removed 5 bases from V and 11 bases from J; junction bases left unmatched: 11. Germline V lookup: CDR1 MDHEN, CDR2 SYDVKM. This CDR3 spans 13 amino acids. The CDR3: CASSGAGATFKYF. The DNA for the CDR3 is TGTGCCAGCAGTGGAGCGGGAGCTACGTTTAAGTACTTC. Full variable domain (rest looked up from reference TRBV28 and TRBJ2-7): DVKVTQSSRYLVKRTGEKVFLECVQDMDHENMFWYRQDPGLGLRLIYFSYDVKMKEKGDIPEGYSVSREKKERFSLILESASTNQTSMYLCASSGAGATFKYFGPGTRLTVT.

The genes are TRBV18 and TRBJ1-4; D uncertain. Trimming pared 6 bases from V and 0 bases from J, leaving 14 bases between. This CDR3 is built from 16 residues. Germline assignment: CDR1 KGHSH and CDR2 LQKENI. This CDR3 is CASSPKTGATNEKLFF. DNA of the CDR3: TGTGCCAGCTCCCCGAAGACCGGAGCAACTAATGAAAAACTGTTTTTT.

The chain combines TRBV9 with TRBJ2-5, with a tentative D call TRBD1 (6 bases). The germline V gene encodes CDR1 SGDLS and CDR2 YYNGEE. The CDR3 has 17 amino acids. V lost 1 base, J lost 5 bases, and 21 bases lay in between. Here the CDR3 reads CASSVTPPGQGLETQYF. CDR3 nucleotides: TGTGCCAGCAGCGTAACCCCCCCCGGCCAGGGGCTGGAGACCCAGTACTTC.

The chain uses TRBV28 and TRBJ2-1; unclear D gene. Trimming took off 6 bases at V and 4 bases at J, with 13 bases between the two ends. This CDR3 is 14 amino acids long. Germline V gene lookup returns CDR1 MDHEN and CDR2 SYDVKM. CDR3 sequence: CASSFYAAYNEQFF. For the CDR3, the DNA is TGTGCCAGCAGCTTTTACGCCGCGTACAATGAGCAGTTCTTC.

V and J are TRBV6-5 and TRBJ1-5; the D gene is possibly TRBD1 (5 bases). The V gene lost 4 bases and the J gene lost 2 bases, with 9 bases spanning the gap. CDR3 size: 14 residues. Germline V gives CDR1 MNHEY, CDR2 SVGAGI. CDR3 sequence (DNA): TGTGCCAGCAGTTCTAAAGGGGGCAATCAGCCCCAGCATTTT. Translating it yields CASSSKGGNQPQHF.

This clone came up once. The chain employs TRBV5-1 and TRBJ1-5; D is perhaps TRBD1 (6 bases). This CDR3 contains 14 residues. Germline CDR1 reads SGHRS; CDR2 reads YFSETQ. Trimming shortened V by 0 bases and J by 4 bases, and 8 bases separated the two germline ends. CDR3 sequence reads: CASSLETGNQPQHF. CDR3 in DNA: TGCGCCAGCAGCTTGGAGACAGGTAATCAGCCCCAGCATTTT.

The rearrangement joins TRBV7-8 to TRBJ2-3, with TRBD2 matching over 9 bases. The V gene end was trimmed by 5 bases and the J gene end by 0 bases; junction bases not matched to a gene: 6. This CDR3 has 16 residues. Germline V lookup: CDR1 SGHVS, CDR2 FQNEAQ. The chain's CDR3 is CASSSLAGTSTDTQYF. CDR3 coding DNA: TGTGCCAGCAGCAGCCTAGCGGGGACTAGCACAGATACGCAGTATTTT.

J is TRBJ2-5 and V is TRBV19, with D perhaps matching TRBD1 (6 bases). V lost 0 bases to trimming and J lost 3 bases, with 8 bases between them. The CDR3 is made up of 14 amino acids. Germline-derived CDR1 and CDR2 are LNHDA and SQIVND (reference sequence). The CDR3 spells CASSIDWTEETQYF. DNA of the CDR3: TGTGCCAGTAGTATAGATTGGACAGAAGAGACCCAGTACTTC.

In its sample, this clone was seen once. The chain recombines TRBV7-3 with TRBJ1-5, with D possibly matching TRBD1 (6 bases). V lost 2 bases and J lost 5, with 16 bases in between. CDR1 and CDR2 (germline): SGHTA, FQGTGA. This CDR3 has 16 amino acids. The CDR3 DNA follows: TGTGCCAGCAGCTTAGGTGGGGCAGGGGACCATCAGCCCCAGCATTTT. Protein: CASSLGGAGDHQPQHF. The variable domain in full, with the rest retrieved from reference TRBV7-3 and TRBJ1-5, is GAGVSQTPSNKVTEKGKYVELRCDPISGHTALYWYRQSLGQGPEFLIYFQGTGAADDSGLPNDRFFAVRPEGSVSTLKIQRTERGDSAVYLCASSLGGAGDHQPQHFGDGTRLSIL.

The chain has TRBV2 and TRBJ2-1; 13 nucleotides agree with TRBD2. V shed 7 bases, J shed 8 bases, and the junction held 11 bases outside the gene matches. CDR1 is SNHLY, CDR2 FYNNEI, per germline. This CDR3 is 16 amino acids long. CDR3 sequence: CASTHEGLAGQDEQFF. CDR3 DNA: TGTGCCAGCACCCACGAGGGACTAGCGGGACAGGATGAGCAGTTCTTC.

The chain recombines TRBV7-9 with TRBJ2-5, with a possible D match to TRBD1 (5 bases). The better agreement between TRBJ2-7 and the DNA end casts doubt on the J call. Per germline, CDR1 SEHNR and CDR2 FQNEAQ (reference sequence). The CDR3 spans 14 residues. CDR3 DNA: TGTGCCAGCAGCTTCAGGGCCACCGTGGGCGAGCAGTACTTC. Its translation is CASSFRATVGEQYF.

The rearrangement uses TRBV29-1 and TRBJ2-1; D ambiguous. The CDR3 loop spans 11 amino acids. The V and J ends lost 4 bases and 8 bases respectively, with 9 bases between them. CDR1 and CDR2 (germline): SQVTM, ANQGSEA. In DNA, the CDR3 is TGCAGCGTTGGGGCACCCCATGAGCAGTTCTTC. Amino acid sequence: CSVGAPHEQFF.